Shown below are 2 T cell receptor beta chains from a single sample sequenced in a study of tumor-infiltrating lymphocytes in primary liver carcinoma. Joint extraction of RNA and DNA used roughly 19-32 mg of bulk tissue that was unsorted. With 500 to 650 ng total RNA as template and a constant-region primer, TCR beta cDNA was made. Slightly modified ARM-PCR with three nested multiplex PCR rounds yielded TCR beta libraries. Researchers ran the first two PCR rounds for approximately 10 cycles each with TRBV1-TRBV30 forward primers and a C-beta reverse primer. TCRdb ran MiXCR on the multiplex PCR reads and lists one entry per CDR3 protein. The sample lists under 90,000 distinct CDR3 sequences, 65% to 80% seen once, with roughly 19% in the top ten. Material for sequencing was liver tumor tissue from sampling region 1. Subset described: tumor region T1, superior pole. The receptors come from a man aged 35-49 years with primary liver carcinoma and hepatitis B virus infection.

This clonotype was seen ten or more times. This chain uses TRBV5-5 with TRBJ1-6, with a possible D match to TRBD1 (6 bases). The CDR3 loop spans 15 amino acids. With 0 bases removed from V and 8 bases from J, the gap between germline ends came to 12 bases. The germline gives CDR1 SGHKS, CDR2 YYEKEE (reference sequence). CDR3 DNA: TGTGCCAGCAGCTTGGTCGGGGGGCTAGATTCACCCCTCCACTTT. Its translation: CASSLVGGLDSPLHF.

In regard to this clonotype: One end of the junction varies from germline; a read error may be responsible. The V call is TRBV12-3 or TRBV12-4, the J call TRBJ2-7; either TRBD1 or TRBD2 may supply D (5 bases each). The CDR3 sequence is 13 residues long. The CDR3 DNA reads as TGTGCCAGCAGTCCCCGGGGCTCATACGGGCAGTACTTC. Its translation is CASSPRGSYGQYF.